Shown below are 25 T cell receptor beta chains from a single sample sequenced in a study of T cells after yellow fever vaccination. TCRdb used MiXCR to reprocess the 5' RACE reads, holding one entry per CDR3 protein. The data show approximately 510,000 distinct CDR3 sequences, with just over 20% seen just once and 15% to 20% held by the top ten. The source was PBMCs, collected less than 25 days after the first yellow fever vaccination. The source of these receptors is a man aged 18 to 29 who received the YFV17D yellow fever vaccine.

The chain couples TRBV6-1 to TRBJ2-3; 7 nucleotides align to TRBD1. Trimming cost V 1 base and J 8 bases; bases outside gene matches: 9. Germline CDR1 is MNHNS and CDR2 is SASEGT. The CDR3 is 15 amino acids. DNA of the CDR3: TGTGCCAGCAGTGAAGAAGACAGGGAGTGGGGTACGCAGTATTTT. Amino acids: CASSEEDREWGTQYF.

This clonotype was counted only a few times. V is TRBV7-2 and J is TRBJ2-1, with D unclear. In germline, CDR1 is SGHTA, CDR2 FQGNSA. With 0 bases removed from V and 9 bases from J, the gap between germline ends came to 15 bases. The CDR3 consists of 15 residues. In DNA form, the CDR3 reads TGTGCCAGCAGCTTAGCGCAAGGTTGGTGGGGTGAGCAGTTCTTC. Translation gives CASSLAQGWWGEQFF.

This clonotype was seen only a few times. The V call is TRBV4-3, the J call TRBJ1-1; no firm D call. The CDR3 contains 14 residues. V was shortened by 0 bases and J by 7 bases, with 12 bases between the two germline ends. Germline values: CDR1 LGHNA, CDR2 YSLEER. In DNA, the CDR3 is TGCGCCAGCAGCCAAGAGGCCTCGGGATATGAAGCTTTCTTT. Translating gives CASSQEASGYEAFF.

J is TRBJ2-1 and V is TRBV14; TRBD1 matches 10 bases. Germline V CDR1 and CDR2: SGHDN, FVKESK. This CDR3 has 14 residues. V dropped 5 bases and J dropped 6; count of bases not matched to a gene: 4. The CDR3: CASSAWTGGNEQFF. The CDR3 DNA reads TGTGCCAGCAGCGCCTGGACAGGGGGCAATGAGCAGTTCTTC.

The chain has TRBV29-1 and TRBJ2-5, with a possible D match to TRBD2 (7 bases). This CDR3 comprises 12 residues. Germline CDR1 and CDR2: SQVTM and ANQGSEA. V was shortened by 6 bases and J by 4 bases, with 12 bases between the two germline ends. DNA of the CDR3: TGCAGCGTGGGGGGAGGGGGAGAGACCCAGTACTTC. Amino acids: CSVGGGGETQYF.

This clonotype has at least ten counts. The gene calls are TRBV12-3 or TRBV12-4 and TRBJ2-3, with 12 bases fitting TRBD2. This CDR3 spans 15 amino acids. The trim removed 6 bases at V and 4 bases at J, leaving 5 bases unmatched. CDR3 in amino acids: CASSLRTSGADTQYF. As DNA, the CDR3 is TGTGCCAGCAGCCTTCGGACTAGCGGGGCAGATACGCAGTATTTT.

This clonotype was detected only a few times. The chain employs TRBV6-1 and TRBJ2-1; D uncertain. The CDR3 length is 12 residues. Germline CDR1 and CDR2: MNHNS and SASEGT. Trimming removed 6 bases from V and 4 bases from J, with 7 bases in between. In DNA form, the CDR3 reads TGTGCCAGCAGATGGCTTTACAATGAGCAGTTCTTC. Residues: CASRWLYNEQFF.

J is TRBJ2-7 and V is TRBV6-2 or TRBV6-3; 12 nucleotides line up with TRBD1. V dropped 7 bases and J dropped 4; count of bases not matched to a gene: 11. The CDR3 extends over 16 amino acids. CDR1 and CDR2 (germline): MNHEY, SVGEGT. This chain's CDR3 is CASTSPGQGAFYEQYF. The CDR3 DNA reads as TGTGCCAGCACTTCTCCGGGACAGGGGGCGTTTTACGAGCAGTACTTC.

This clonotype has a handful of counts. V is TRBV18 and J is TRBJ2-1, with 9 bases fitting TRBD1. The CDR3 has 17 amino acids. Germline assignment: CDR1 KGHSH and CDR2 LQKENI. Trimming cost V 3 bases and J 3 bases; bases outside gene matches: 9. CDR3: CASSPTEQGAFYNEQFF. CDR3 nucleotide sequence: TGTGCCAGCTCACCGACGGAACAGGGGGCTTTCTACAATGAGCAGTTCTTC.

This clonotype was detected only a few times. The chain joins TRBV7-2 to TRBJ2-7; no clear D. The ends were cut back, 4 bases at V and 9 bases at J, with 10 bases in the middle. This CDR3 spans 11 amino acids. Germline lookup yields CDR1 SGHTA and CDR2 FQGNSA. In nucleotides, the CDR3 is TGTGCCAGCAGCTCTCCCCCGATGCAGTACTTC. Translation gives CASSSPPMQYF.

V and J are TRBV11-2 and TRBJ2-2, with 8 bases identical to TRBD1. CDR3 length: 16 residues. The germline CDR1 and CDR2 sequences are SGHAT and FQNNGV. The J segment lost 4 bases and the V segment lost 6 bases, leaving 10 bases of the junction unmatched. CDR3 loop: CASRPPDRAGTGELFF. The CDR3 DNA follows: TGTGCCAGCAGGCCCCCGGACAGGGCAGGCACCGGGGAGCTGTTTTTT.

V gene TRBV5-4 combines with J gene TRBJ2-3; D perhaps matches TRBD2 (5 bases). The germline gives CDR1 SGHNT, CDR2 YYREEE (reference sequence). The CDR3 is 15 amino acids. V lost 2 bases and J 3 bases, leaving 13 bases between the germline ends. As DNA, the CDR3 is TGTGCCAGCAGCTTCCACGAGGGCGGGACAGATACGCAGTATTTT. Translating it yields CASSFHEGGTDTQYF.

The chain has TRBV5-1 and TRBJ2-3, with D maybe TRBD1 (6 bases). Trimming left V 4 bases short and J 5 bases short, with 17 bases between. The germline gives CDR1 SGHRS, CDR2 YFSETQ. The CDR3 covers 15 residues. In DNA, the CDR3 is TGCGCCAGCAGCGCCCCGGAACAGGGTGGAGATACGCAGTATTTT. Protein product: CASSAPEQGGDTQYF.

The rearrangement joins TRBV19 to TRBJ2-3; 9 bases align to TRBD2. Germline CDR1 and CDR2: LNHDA and SQIVND (reference sequence). The ends lost 5 bases at V and 1 base at J; junction bases unmatched: 4. This CDR3 comprises 15 residues. The CDR3 nucleotides are TGTGCCAGTAGTGGGACTAGCCGGGGCACAGATACGCAGTATTTT. Residues: CASSGTSRGTDTQYF.

This clonotype has ten or more counts. The rearrangement joins TRBV11-2 to TRBJ2-2, with 10 positions matching TRBD2. This CDR3 comprises 18 residues. Germline CDR1 is SGHAT and CDR2 is FQNNGV. Losses at the gene ends were 0 bases for V and 0 bases for J; bases not matched to a gene: 4. CDR3 region: CASSLDGAGGANTGELFF. For the CDR3, the DNA is TGTGCCAGCAGCTTAGATGGAGCGGGGGGGGCGAACACCGGGGAGCTGTTTTTT. Full variable domain (missing parts from reference TRBV11-2 and TRBJ2-2): EAGVAQSPRYKIIEKRQSVAFWCNPISGHATLYWYQQILGQGPKLLIQFQNNGVVDDSQLPKDRFSAERLKGVDSTLKIQPAKLEDSAVYLCASSLDGAGGANTGELFFGEGSRLTVL.

The V call is TRBV29-1, the J call TRBJ2-5; D is undetermined. Deletions cut 0 bases from V and 2 bases from J, with 19 bases between. The CDR3 is 17 residues long. Germline CDR1 reads SQVTM; CDR2 reads ANQGSEA. CDR3 in amino acids: CSVEDYARDNVQETQYF. Written as DNA, the CDR3 is TGCAGCGTTGAAGATTACGCTCGAGACAACGTACAAGAGACCCAGTACTTC.

This clonotype was seen a handful of times. This chain uses TRBV9 with TRBJ2-3; TRBD1 is a possible D gene (5 bases). In germline, CDR1 is SGDLS, CDR2 YYNGEE. V lost 0 bases and J 6 bases, leaving 14 bases between the germline ends. The CDR3 is 15 amino acids. CDR3 loop: CASSVGNQGEDTQYF. The CDR3 nucleotides read TGTGCCAGCAGCGTAGGTAACCAGGGCGAGGATACGCAGTATTTT.

Notes on this clonotype: The DNA is omitted, as the CDR3 cannot be located on it reliably, and the CDR3 follows TCRdb's listing. V is TRBV5-1 and J is TRBJ1-4. Germline CDR1 reads SGHRS; CDR2 reads YFSETQ. The CDR3 has 15 residues if both end residues are counted. The CDR3 loop reads CASSFGPGPNEKLFF.

The CDR3 spells CASSRWQGASLYNEQFF. The CDR3 bases are TGTGCCAGCAGCCGATGGCAGGGGGCGTCCCTTTACAATGAGCAGTTCTTC. The chain uses TRBV7-3 and TRBJ2-1, with 8 bases fitting TRBD1. This CDR3 has 17 residues. Looked up from germline, CDR1 is SGHTA and CDR2 is FQGTGA. V gave up 5 bases and J gave up 4 bases; unmatched junction bases: 13.

This clonotype was seen more than once but under ten times. The chain is built from TRBV15 and TRBJ1-2; D unresolved. The V gene's germline CDR1 is LNHNV and CDR2 YYDKDF (reference sequence). The CDR3 loop spans 16 amino acids. Trimming took off 0 bases at V and 6 bases at J, with 17 bases between the two ends. The CDR3 DNA follows: TGTGCCACCAGCAGAGATCTTCAGGTTTTTGTGGATGGCTACACCTTC. Its translation is CATSRDLQVFVDGYTF. The whole variable domain, filled in from reference TRBV15 and TRBJ1-2, reads DAMVIQNPRYQVTQFGKPVTLSCSQTLNHNVMYWYQQKSSQAPKLLFHYYDKDFNNEADTPDNFQSRRPNTSFCFLDIRSPGLGDTAMYLCATSRDLQVFVDGYTFGSGTRLTVV.

This clonotype was recorded a few times. The chain links TRBV5-6 to TRBJ2-3, with 10 bases aligning to TRBD1. Germline V gene data show CDR1 as SGHDT and CDR2 as YYEEEE. This CDR3 has 17 amino acids. V dropped 3 bases and J dropped 4; count of bases not matched to a gene: 11. This CDR3 reads CASSSSQGQGFPDTQYF. CDR3 nucleotides: TGTGCCAGCAGCTCCTCCCAGGGACAGGGGTTTCCAGATACGCAGTATTTT.

The chain links TRBV7-9 to TRBJ1-2; D is possibly TRBD1 (6 bases). V lost 6 bases, J lost 2 bases, and 16 bases lay in between. Germline V gene lookup returns CDR1 SEHNR and CDR2 FQNEAQ (reference sequence). The CDR3 totals 15 residues. CDR3 in amino acids: CASSPRRGLNYGYTF. The CDR3 DNA reads TGTGCCAGCAGTCCTCGCAGGGGTCTCAACTATGGCTACACCTTC. Variable domain in full (rest from reference TRBV7-9 and TRBJ1-2): DTGVSQNPRHKITKRGQNVTFRCDPISEHNRLYWYRQTLGQGPEFLTYFQNEAQLEKSRLLSDRFSAERPKGSFSTLEIQRTEQGDSAMYLCASSPRRGLNYGYTFGSGTRLTVV.

This clonotype has just a few counts. The chain combines TRBV5-5 with TRBJ2-7; possibly TRBD1 for D (6 bases). The length of the CDR3 is 14 residues. V was trimmed by 4 bases and J by 2 bases, leaving 13 bases between them. Germline CDR1 and CDR2: SGHKS and YYEKEE (reference sequence). The CDR3 sequence: CASSRRQVPYEQYF. The CDR3 region has the DNA TGTGCCAGCAGCCGAAGACAGGTCCCCTACGAGCAGTACTTC.

This clonotype was detected only a few times. In DNA form, the CDR3 reads TGCAGTGCTAGCGACAGGGGGCAGCGGAACTATGGCTACACCTTC. Protein sequence: CSASDRGQRNYGYTF. This sequence joins TRBV20-1 and TRBJ1-2, with 10 bases that match TRBD1. This CDR3 has 15 residues. The V gene's germline CDR1 is DFQATT and CDR2 SNEGSKA (reference sequence). The ends lost 3 bases at V and 2 bases at J; junction bases unmatched: 6.

This clonotype was seen only a few times. The chain uses TRBV6-1 and TRBJ2-6; D remains unclear. This CDR3 has 14 amino acids. The V end lost 7 bases, the J end lost 0 bases, and 7 bases lay between the germline ends. The germline CDR1 and CDR2 sequences are MNHNS and SASEGT. CDR3 bases: TGTGCCAGCACCGTAAGCTCTGGGGCCAACGTCCTGACTTTC. Encoded protein: CASTVSSGANVLTF.